Below are 22 T cell receptor beta chains sequenced from a single sample in a study of cytomegalovirus exposure and HLA in healthy donors. The PCR ran on 60 Vbeta and 13 Jbeta primers. The method was immunoSEQ multiplex PCR; TCRdb's version includes in-frame clones alone and lacks a portion of them. This table has roughly 150,000 clones, 60% to 80% appearing once. The sequenced sample was PBMCs. Receptors originate from a male donor in good health and CMV-seronegative.

In DNA form, the CDR3 reads TGTGCCAGCAGCCGAGGACTAGCGGGAGGAGAGTACAATGAGCAGTTCTTC. It yields the protein CASSRGLAGGEYNEQFF. The chain has TRBV14 and TRBJ2-1; 14 nucleotides align to TRBD2. CDR3 length: 17 residues. Per the germline V gene, CDR1 is SGHDN and CDR2 is FVKESK. V lost 4 bases to trimming and J lost 4 bases; unmatched junction nucleotides: 6.

The chain combines TRBV5-1 with TRBJ2-7; 10 bases are shared with TRBD2. This CDR3 comprises 15 residues. V gave up 4 bases and J gave up 4 bases; unmatched junction bases: 8. The germline gives CDR1 SGHRS, CDR2 YFSETQ. The CDR3: CASSITSSGSYEQYF. The CDR3 DNA is TGCGCCAGCAGCATAACCTCTAGCGGGAGTTACGAGCAGTACTTC.

J is TRBJ1-2 and V is TRBV19; 8 bases align to TRBD1. This CDR3 region has 16 residues. The V and J ends lost 4 bases and 5 bases, in that order; junction bases with no gene match: 12. Germline V lookup: CDR1 LNHDA, CDR2 SQIVND (reference sequence). For the CDR3, the DNA is TGTGCCAGTAGTACCGGGACAGGACTCAGGGGTTATGGCTACACCTTC. This gives the protein CASSTGTGLRGYGYTF.

In its sample, this clone was seen a few times. This chain connects TRBV5-4 to TRBJ2-7; 13 bases line up with TRBD2. Germline V gene data show CDR1 as SGHNT and CDR2 as YYREEE (reference sequence). V was clipped by 5 bases and J by 4 bases; unmatched bases: 6. The CDR3 totals 15 residues. The DNA for the CDR3 is TGTGCCAGCAGGGAGGGACTAGCGGGACAGTACGAGCAGTACTTC. As protein: CASREGLAGQYEQYF.

With regard to this clone: One junction end does not reproduce the germline sequence, and a read error may be involved. This rearrangement joins TRBV7-9 to TRBJ1-5; possibly TRBD1 for D (5 bases). The CDR3 covers 15 residues. Germline V gives CDR1 SEHNR, CDR2 FQNEAQ (reference sequence). The CDR3 spells CASSPNWGGDQPRHF. CDR3 bases: TGTGCCAGCAGTCCAAACTGGGGGGGAGATCAGCCCCGGCATTTT.

V and J are TRBV7-2 and TRBJ2-7, with 8 bases lining up with TRBD2. The CDR3 extends over 14 amino acids. Germline V lookup: CDR1 SGHTA, CDR2 FQGNSA. J lost 6 bases, V lost 5 bases, and 9 bases had no gene match. In DNA form, the CDR3 reads TGTGCCAGCAGCATTGAGCGGGGGAGGGGCGAGCAGTACTTC. Its protein product is CASSIERGRGEQYF.

The V gene is TRBV2, the J gene TRBJ2-1; tentative D call: TRBD1 (5 bases). The CDR3 has 14 amino acids. Between the trimmed V and J ends, which lost 0 bases and 9 bases, there was a span of 12 bases. Germline lookup yields CDR1 SNHLY and CDR2 FYNNEI. DNA for the CDR3: TGTGCCAGCAGTGAAGCGCAGGGCGGAACTGAGCAGTTCTTC. Its translation: CASSEAQGGTEQFF.

The CDR3 loop reads CASNAGTEAFF. The CDR3 nucleotides are TGTGCCAGCAACGCGGGGACTGAAGCTTTCTTT. The genes are TRBV6-5 and TRBJ1-1; D remains unclear. CDR3 length: 11 amino acids. From germline, CDR1 is MNHEY and CDR2 SVGAGI. Trimming removed 7 bases at V and 5 bases at J, with 8 bases between.

This clone has only one observation. The genes are TRBV4-2 and TRBJ1-5, with TRBD1 matching over 7 bases. The CDR3 runs to 16 residues. V lost 4 bases and J lost 0; bases outside the gene matches: 6. The germline gives CDR1 LGHNA, CDR2 YNFKEQ. The CDR3 region is CASSPHGTDSNQPQHF. CDR3 DNA: TGTGCCAGCAGCCCCCATGGGACAGATAGCAATCAGCCCCAGCATTTT.

The CDR3 region is CASSYPYWASGATDTQYF. The CDR3 DNA reads TGTGCCAGCAGTTACCCCTACTGGGCTAGCGGGGCCACAGATACGCAGTATTTT. The rearrangement uses TRBV6-7 and TRBJ2-3; 9 positions agree with TRBD2. TRBV6-7 is known as an ORF, though its function is uncertain. Losses at the gene ends were 2 bases for V and 2 bases for J; bases not matched to a gene: 11. CDR3 length: 18 amino acids.

This chain joins TRBV5-1 and TRBJ1-2; TRBD1 matches at 8 bases. J gave up 8 bases and V 0 bases, and 6 bases lay outside the gene matches. The CDR3 is 14 residues long. Germline CDR1 reads SGHRS; CDR2 reads YFSETQ. This CDR3 reads CASSLDRGSKGYTF. DNA of the CDR3: TGCGCCAGCAGCTTGGACAGGGGGAGTAAAGGCTACACCTTC.

This chain connects TRBV5-6 to TRBJ2-7; D is possibly TRBD1 (6 bases). The CDR3 is 15 residues long. Per germline, CDR1 SGHDT and CDR2 YYEEEE. V lost 4 bases, J lost 0 bases, and 14 bases lay in between. Here the CDR3 reads CASSQRNRVSYEQYF. CDR3 nucleotides: TGTGCCAGCAGCCAAAGGAACAGGGTCTCCTACGAGCAGTACTTC.

V gene TRBV11-2 combines with J gene TRBJ2-1, with a tentative D call TRBD2 (6 bases). In germline, CDR1 is SGHAT, CDR2 FQNNGV. V lost 2 bases to trimming and J lost 0 bases, with 11 bases between them. The CDR3 extends over 16 amino acids. This chain's CDR3 is CASSLWGESSYNEQFF. CDR3 DNA: TGTGCCAGCAGCTTATGGGGGGAGAGCTCCTACAATGAGCAGTTCTTC.

This sequence joins TRBV12-5 and TRBJ2-3; D remains unclear. The CDR3 contains 15 residues. Germline CDR1 and CDR2: LGHNT and FRNRAP. Trimming removed 2 bases from V and 0 bases from J, with 9 bases in between. The CDR3 reads CASGLSSSSTDTQYF. CDR3 sequence (DNA): TGTGCTAGTGGTTTGTCCTCTTCTAGCACAGATACGCAGTATTTT.

The chain joins TRBV9 to TRBJ1-1; maybe TRBD1 (6 bases). The ends were cut back, 1 base at V and 3 bases at J, with 10 bases in the middle. This CDR3 region has 14 residues. Germline values: CDR1 SGDLS, CDR2 YYNGEE. The CDR3 DNA follows: TGTGCCAGCAGCGTACGGGGGGCGGACACTGAAGCTTTCTTT. Protein product: CASSVRGADTEAFF.

The chain recombines TRBV5-1 with TRBJ2-7; 9 bases match TRBD1. CDR3 length equals 14 residues. V was pared by 6 bases and J by 4 bases, with 8 bases of the junction left unmatched. Germline CDR1 SGHRS, CDR2 YFSETQ. The CDR3 DNA reads TGCGCCAGCAAATCCGGGACAGGGTTATACGAGCAGTACTTC. It codes for CASKSGTGLYEQYF.

V usage is TRBV6-6 and J usage is TRBJ2-1; D may be TRBD2 (6 bases). V shed 7 bases and J shed 8 bases, with 21 bases lying between them. Per the germline V gene, CDR1 is MNHNY and CDR2 is SVGAGI (reference sequence). This CDR3 is built from 15 residues. Here the CDR3 reads CASNPAGGKGDEQFF. The CDR3 nucleotides read TGTGCCAGCAATCCGGCTGGGGGGAAGGGAGATGAGCAGTTCTTC.

V and J are TRBV21-1 and TRBJ2-3; the D call in the table, TRBD1, was not verified against the DNA. TRBV21-1 is listed as a pseudogene. The CDR3 consists of 16 residues. In nucleotides, the CDR3 is TGTGCCAGCAGCAACGGACAGGGGAGGGGCACAGATACGCAGTATTTT. It translates to CASSNGQGRGTDTQYF.

The V gene is TRBV7-2, the J gene TRBJ2-3; 7 bases map to TRBD2. Germline assignment: CDR1 SGHTA and CDR2 FQGNSA. The CDR3 is made up of 14 amino acids. V lost 8 bases to trimming and J lost 0 bases; unmatched junction nucleotides: 5. CDR3 sequence (DNA): TGTGCCAGCCGGGACTATTCTAGCACAGATACGCAGTATTTT. This codes for CASRDYSSTDTQYF.

The V gene is TRBV28, the J gene TRBJ1-6; maybe TRBD1 (6 bases). Germline CDR1 and CDR2: MDHEN and SYDVKM. The V end lost 5 bases, the J end lost 5 bases, and 16 bases lay between the germline ends. CDR3 length equals 16 residues. The CDR3 is CASSPSGTWDNSPLHF. DNA for the CDR3: TGTGCCAGCAGTCCCTCAGGGACATGGGATAATTCACCCCTCCACTTT.

CDR3 in amino acids: CASSDTGRANEARNNEQFF. The DNA of the CDR3 is TGTGCCAGCAGTGATACAGGGAGGGCAAATGAGGCTCGAAACAATGAGCAGTTCTTC. The chain employs TRBV2 and TRBJ2-1, with D possibly being TRBD2 (7 bases). The CDR3 has 19 amino acids. V was pared by 3 bases and J by 5 bases, with 26 bases between. CDR1 SNHLY and CDR2 FYNNEI come from the germline V gene.

V is TRBV10-1 and J is TRBJ2-1; 9 positions match TRBD2. V gave up 2 bases and J gave up 5 bases; unmatched junction bases: 13. Germline-derived CDR1 and CDR2 are WNHNN and SYGVQD (reference sequence). The CDR3 has 18 amino acids. DNA for the CDR3: TGCGCCAGCAGTGAGGCCGTTGGCGGGAGGGTAGGACACAATGAGCAGTTCTTC. Translated: CASSEAVGGRVGHNEQFF.